This T cell receptor (beta chain) was identified in a study of T cell repertoires in cytomegalovirus infection. This clonotype occurred a few times. Germline loops: CDR1 SEHNR, CDR2 FQNEAQ (reference sequence). The CDR3 runs to 14 residues. Trimming stripped 6 bases from V and 0 bases from J, with 11 bases between. TCRdb reprocessed the reads via MiXCR and lists one record per CDR3 protein. The sample carries roughly 280,000 distinct CDR3 sequences, roughly an eighth recorded once. V is TRBV7-9 and J is TRBJ1-1, with D possibly matching TRBD1 (5 bases). The origin of this receptor is a human donor in good health (CMV status not recorded). Some clones in this sample may be carry-over from other donors' samples. Sample: PBMCs. Here the CDR3 DNA reads TGTGCCAGCAGTTGGGGGACCCTGAACACTGAAGCTTTCTTT. It translates to CASSWGTLNTEAFF. Variable domain in full (rest from reference TRBV7-9 and TRBJ1-1): DTGVSQNPRHKITKRGQNVTFRCDPISEHNRLYWYRQTLGQGPEFLTYFQNEAQLEKSRLLSDRFSAERPKGSFSTLEIQRTEQGDSAMYLCASSWGTLNTEAFFGQGTRLTVV.